Presented here are 14 T cell receptor beta chains from one specimen sequenced in a study of T-cell memory formation after mild COVID-19 (dated by TCRdb to the early 2020s). The library came from 5' RACE. The reads were generated on an Illumina NovaSeq 6000. The public reads were reprocessed in TCRdb via fastp at Q25 and MiXCR, keeping in-frame beta chains. A single entry per CDR3 protein holds the most common genes and DNA from its merged rows. For this sample there are 290,000 or so distinct CDR3 sequences; just under 20% appear just once. 21% of the sample is taken by the ten largest. What was sequenced was PBMCs or a T cell subset sorted from them (not recorded which). These TCRs come from a man aged 18 to 29 who had mild COVID-19 (a few samples of this study predate the infection). The sample titles of this study are shuffled in the database, so cell type and time point are left out; the donor was told from shared clones.

This clonotype was observed a handful of times. The chain recombines TRBV20-1 with TRBJ2-5; D not resolved. Germline values: CDR1 DFQATT, CDR2 SNEGSKA (reference sequence). The CDR3 runs to 13 residues. Trimming shortened V by 2 bases and J by 3 bases, and 10 bases separated the two germline ends. Written as DNA, the CDR3 is TGCAGTGCTAGACCCCGACACAAAGAGACCCAGTACTTC. Translating it yields CSARPRHKETQYF.

V and J are TRBV20-1 and TRBJ2-1, with D uncertain. The CDR3 consists of 11 residues. CDR1 and CDR2 from the germline V gene are DFQATT and SNEGSKA (reference sequence). Trimming stripped 5 bases from V and 6 bases from J, with 8 bases between. This chain's CDR3 is CSAPFGNEQFF. The CDR3 nucleotides are TGCAGTGCTCCCTTCGGCAATGAGCAGTTCTTC.

The CDR3 reads CSARWGAGYEQYV. DNA of the CDR3: TGCAGTGCTAGATGGGGGGCGGGGTACGAGCAGTACGTC. This chain connects TRBV20-1 to TRBJ2-7; either TRBD1 or TRBD2 may supply D (6 bases each). The CDR3 extends over 13 amino acids. V lost 2 bases and J 4 bases, leaving 12 bases between the germline ends. Germline V gene data show CDR1 as DFQATT and CDR2 as SNEGSKA (reference sequence).

V is TRBV18 and J is TRBJ1-3; no reliable D call. The CDR3 consists of 18 residues. The germline V and J ends were trimmed by 3 bases and 0 bases, with 18 bases remaining between them. Germline V CDR1 and CDR2: KGHSH, LQKENI. The CDR3 DNA is TGTGCCAGCTCACCTGACGGATATTTTGGCTTCTCTGGAAACACCATATATTTT. Its protein product is CASSPDGYFGFSGNTIYF.

V and J are TRBV24-1 and TRBJ2-3; D perhaps matches TRBD2 (6 bases). Germline V gene data show CDR1 as KGHDR and CDR2 as SFDVKD. The CDR3 is made up of 16 amino acids. Deletions cut 4 bases from V and 1 base from J, with 14 bases between. The CDR3 bases are TGTGCCACCAGTGACTCCGGGACTGCTGGCACAGATACGCAGTATTTT. This sequence encodes CATSDSGTAGTDTQYF.

The V call is TRBV6-2 or TRBV6-3, the J call TRBJ2-5, with 11 bases that match TRBD1. After removal of 6 bases from V and 5 bases from J, the junction contained 8 bases not matched to a gene. CDR3 length: 15 amino acids. CDR1 and CDR2 (germline): MNHEY, SVGEGT. The CDR3 sequence is CASSPGQGVSETQYF. As DNA, the CDR3 is TGTGCCAGCAGCCCGGGACAGGGGGTATCTGAGACCCAGTACTTC.

The sample holds a few counts of this clonotype. The chain is built from TRBV5-1 and TRBJ2-6; D may correspond to TRBD1 or TRBD2 (5 bases each). Germline V gives CDR1 SGHRS, CDR2 YFSETQ. The CDR3 is made up of 17 amino acids. Trimming removed 0 bases from V and 0 bases from J, with 10 bases in between. DNA for the CDR3: TGCGCCAGCAGCTTGGAGGGACGGCGCTCTGGGGCCAACGTCCTGACTTTC. It yields the protein CASSLEGRRSGANVLTF.

This chain joins TRBV4-3 and TRBJ2-7; TRBD2 agrees at 8 bases. Germline V lookup: CDR1 LGHNA, CDR2 YSLEER. V lost 1 base to trimming and J lost 5 bases; unmatched junction nucleotides: 10. The CDR3 totals 16 residues. CDR3 amino acids: CASSQAPRPGRDEQYV. The CDR3 coding sequence is TGCGCCAGCAGCCAAGCCCCCCGCCCCGGGAGGGACGAGCAGTACGTC.

In its sample, this clonotype was seen a few times. The chain employs TRBV6-5 and TRBJ1-1; D unclear. In germline, CDR1 is MNHEY, CDR2 SVGAGI. Trimming took off 4 bases at V and 1 base at J, with 10 bases between the two ends. This CDR3 has 14 amino acids. As DNA, the CDR3 is TGTGCCAGCAGTTGGACGGGAGAGAACACTGAAGCTTTCTTT. Its translation is CASSWTGENTEAFF.

This clonotype was counted a few times. This chain links TRBV6-5 with TRBJ1-6, with D uncertain. This CDR3 has 16 amino acids. Trimming left V 0 bases short and J 7 bases short, with 13 bases between. The germline gives CDR1 MNHEY, CDR2 SVGAGI. The CDR3: CASSYSIFRVNSPLHF. The CDR3 DNA reads as TGTGCCAGCAGTTACTCGATATTTCGGGTAAATTCACCCCTCCACTTT.

This chain uses TRBV24-1 with TRBJ1-5; D is uncertain. In germline, CDR1 is KGHDR, CDR2 SFDVKD. The CDR3 spans 14 residues. Trimming pared 2 bases from V and 0 bases from J, leaving 4 bases between. For the CDR3, the DNA is TGTGCCACCAGTGATTACTATAGCAATCAGCCCCAGCATTTT. Translating gives CATSDYYSNQPQHF.

The rearrangement joins TRBV7-8 to TRBJ2-1; maybe TRBD2 (5 bases). The CDR3 has 15 amino acids. Per the germline V gene, CDR1 is SGHVS and CDR2 is FQNEAQ. V lost 7 bases, J lost 8 bases, and 21 bases lay in between. The CDR3 DNA is TGTGCCAGCACCCTGCTCGGTCGAGCGGCGGATGAGCAGTTCTTC. It codes for CASTLLGRAADEQFF.

This clonotype was seen repeatedly, ten times or more. The rearrangement joins TRBV4-1 to TRBJ1-1, with 8 bases matching TRBD1. Germline CDR1 MGHRA, CDR2 YSYEKL. V lost 3 bases to trimming and J lost 0 bases; unmatched junction nucleotides: 0. This CDR3 is built from 14 residues. The CDR3 nucleotides are TGCGCCAGCAGCCAGGACAGGGTGAACACTGAAGCTTTCTTT. It is translated as CASSQDRVNTEAFF.

In this sample, this clonotype turned up a few times. V and J are TRBV7-2 and TRBJ1-5; no clear D gene. CDR1 SGHTA and CDR2 FQGNSA come from the germline V gene. Trimming removed 3 bases from V and 1 base from J, with 4 bases in between. The CDR3 contains 13 residues. The CDR3 bases are TGTGCCAGCAGCTTTGTAAGCAATCAGCCCCAGCATTTT. It specifies CASSFVSNQPQHF.